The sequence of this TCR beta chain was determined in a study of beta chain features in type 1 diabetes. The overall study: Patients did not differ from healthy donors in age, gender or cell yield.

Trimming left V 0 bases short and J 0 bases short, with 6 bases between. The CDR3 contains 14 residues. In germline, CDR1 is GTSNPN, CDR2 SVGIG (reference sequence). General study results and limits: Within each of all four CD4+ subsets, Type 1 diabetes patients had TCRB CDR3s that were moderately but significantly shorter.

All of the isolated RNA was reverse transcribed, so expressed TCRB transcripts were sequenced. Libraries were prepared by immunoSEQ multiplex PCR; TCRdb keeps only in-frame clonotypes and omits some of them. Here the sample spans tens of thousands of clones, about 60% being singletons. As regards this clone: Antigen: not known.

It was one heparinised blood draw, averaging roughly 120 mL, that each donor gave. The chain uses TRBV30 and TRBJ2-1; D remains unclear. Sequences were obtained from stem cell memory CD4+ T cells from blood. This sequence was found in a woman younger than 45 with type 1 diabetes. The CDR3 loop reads CAWSVSSSYNEQFF. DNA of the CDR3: TGTGCCTGGAGTGTATCCAGCTCCTACAATGAGCAGTTCTTC.